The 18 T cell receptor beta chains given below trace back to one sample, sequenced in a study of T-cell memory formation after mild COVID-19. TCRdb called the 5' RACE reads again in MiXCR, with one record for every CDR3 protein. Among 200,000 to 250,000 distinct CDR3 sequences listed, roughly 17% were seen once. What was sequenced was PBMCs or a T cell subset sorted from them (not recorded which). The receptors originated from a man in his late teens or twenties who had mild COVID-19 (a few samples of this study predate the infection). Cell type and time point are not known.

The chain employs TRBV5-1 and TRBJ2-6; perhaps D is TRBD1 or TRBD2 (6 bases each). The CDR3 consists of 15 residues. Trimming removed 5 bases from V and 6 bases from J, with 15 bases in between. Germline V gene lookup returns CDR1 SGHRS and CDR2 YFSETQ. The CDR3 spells CASSWGAGEANVLTF. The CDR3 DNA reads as TGCGCCAGCAGTTGGGGGGCAGGGGAGGCCAACGTCCTGACTTTC.

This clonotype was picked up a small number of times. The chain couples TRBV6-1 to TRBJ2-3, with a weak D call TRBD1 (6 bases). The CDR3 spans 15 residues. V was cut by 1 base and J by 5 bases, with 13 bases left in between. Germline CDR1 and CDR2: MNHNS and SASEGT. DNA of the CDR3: TGTGCCAGCAGTGAAGTGCCAAGCAGGGGAGATACGCAGTATTTT. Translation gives CASSEVPSRGDTQYF.

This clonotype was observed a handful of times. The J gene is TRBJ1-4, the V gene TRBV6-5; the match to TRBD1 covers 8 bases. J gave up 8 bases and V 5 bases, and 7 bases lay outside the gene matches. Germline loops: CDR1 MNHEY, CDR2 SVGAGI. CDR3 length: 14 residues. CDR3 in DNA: TGTGCCAGCAGTCGGACAGGGTCAGACGAAAAACTGTTTTTT. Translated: CASSRTGSDEKLFF.

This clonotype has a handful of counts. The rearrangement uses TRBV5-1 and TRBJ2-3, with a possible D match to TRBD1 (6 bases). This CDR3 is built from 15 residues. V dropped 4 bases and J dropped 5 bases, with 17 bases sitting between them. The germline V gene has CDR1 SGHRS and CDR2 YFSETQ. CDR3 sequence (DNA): TGCGCCAGCAGCCTAAATACCAGGGGACAAGATACGCAGTATTTT. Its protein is CASSLNTRGQDTQYF. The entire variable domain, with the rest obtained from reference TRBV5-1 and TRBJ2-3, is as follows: KAGVTQTPRYLIKTRGQQVTLSCSPISGHRSVSWYQQTPGQGLQFLFEYFSETQRNKGNFPGRFSGRQFSNSRSEMNVSTLELGDSALYLCASSLNTRGQDTQYFGPGTRLTVL.

The chain's CDR3 is CASNPLLGTDTQYF. The CDR3 DNA sequence: TGTGCCAGCAATCCGCTCCTGGGCACAGATACGCAGTATTTT. The chain joins TRBV2 to TRBJ2-3, with D uncertain. The CDR3 loop spans 14 amino acids. V was cut by 7 bases and J by 1 base, with 12 bases left in between. Germline loops: CDR1 SNHLY, CDR2 FYNNEI.

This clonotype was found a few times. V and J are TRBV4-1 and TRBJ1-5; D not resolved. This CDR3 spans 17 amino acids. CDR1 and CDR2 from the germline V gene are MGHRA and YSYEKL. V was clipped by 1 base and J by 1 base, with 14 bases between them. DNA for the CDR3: TGCGCCAGCAGCCAAGCAAACATGGGTCTGAGCAATCAGCCCCAGCATTTT. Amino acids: CASSQANMGLSNQPQHF.

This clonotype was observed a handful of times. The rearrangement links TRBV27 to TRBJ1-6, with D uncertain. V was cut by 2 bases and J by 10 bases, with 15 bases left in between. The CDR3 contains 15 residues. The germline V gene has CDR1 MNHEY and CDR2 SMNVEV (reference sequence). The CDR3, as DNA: TGTGCCAGCAGTTTAGGCCGCGTGGGGAACTCACCCCTCCACTTT. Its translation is CASSLGRVGNSPLHF.

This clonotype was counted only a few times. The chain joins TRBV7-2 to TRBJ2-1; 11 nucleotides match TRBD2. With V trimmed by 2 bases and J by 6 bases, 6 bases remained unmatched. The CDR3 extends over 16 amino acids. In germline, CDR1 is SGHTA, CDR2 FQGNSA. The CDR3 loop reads CASSLRDSGGANEQFF. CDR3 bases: TGTGCCAGCAGCTTAAGGGATAGCGGGGGGGCCAATGAGCAGTTCTTC.

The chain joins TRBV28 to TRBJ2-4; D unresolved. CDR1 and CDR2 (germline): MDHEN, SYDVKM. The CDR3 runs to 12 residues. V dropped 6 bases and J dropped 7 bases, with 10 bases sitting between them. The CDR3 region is CASRHPANIQYF. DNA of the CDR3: TGTGCCAGCAGGCACCCCGCCAACATTCAGTACTTC.

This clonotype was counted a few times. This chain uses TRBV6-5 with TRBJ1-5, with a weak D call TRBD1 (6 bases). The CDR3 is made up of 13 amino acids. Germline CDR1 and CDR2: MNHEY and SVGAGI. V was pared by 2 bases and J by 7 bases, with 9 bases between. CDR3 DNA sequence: TGTGCCAGCAGTTACGAGGGACACCAGCCCCAGCATTTT. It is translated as CASSYEGHQPQHF.

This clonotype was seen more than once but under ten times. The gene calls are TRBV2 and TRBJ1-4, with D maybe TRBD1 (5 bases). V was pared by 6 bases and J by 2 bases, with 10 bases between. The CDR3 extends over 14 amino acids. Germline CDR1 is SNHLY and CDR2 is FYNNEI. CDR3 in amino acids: CASSTGRTNEKLFF. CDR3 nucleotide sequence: TGTGCCAGCAGCACAGGAAGGACTAATGAAAAACTGTTTTTT.

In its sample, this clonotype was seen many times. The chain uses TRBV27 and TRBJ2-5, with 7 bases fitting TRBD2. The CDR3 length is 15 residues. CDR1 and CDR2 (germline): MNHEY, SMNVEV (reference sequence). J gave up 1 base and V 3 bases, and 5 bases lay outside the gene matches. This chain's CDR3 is CASSLRPGGQETQYF. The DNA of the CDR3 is TGTGCCAGCAGTTTGCGCCCGGGAGGCCAAGAGACCCAGTACTTC.

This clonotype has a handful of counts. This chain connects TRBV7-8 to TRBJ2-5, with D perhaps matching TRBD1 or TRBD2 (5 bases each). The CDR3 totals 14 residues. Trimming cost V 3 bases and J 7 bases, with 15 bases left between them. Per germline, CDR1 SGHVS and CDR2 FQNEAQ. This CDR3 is CASSFDGAFRTQYF. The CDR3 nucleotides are TGTGCCAGCAGCTTCGACGGGGCCTTTCGGACCCAGTACTTC.

CDR3 sequence: CASSSMGQGGTEAFF. CDR3 DNA: TGCGCCAGCAGCTCCATGGGACAGGGAGGCACTGAAGCTTTCTTT. The chain has TRBV5-1 and TRBJ1-1, with 9 nucleotides matching TRBD1. The CDR3 loop spans 15 amino acids. CDR1 SGHRS and CDR2 YFSETQ come from the germline V gene. The junction had 7 bases not matched to a gene; V was cut back by 3 bases and J by 4 bases.

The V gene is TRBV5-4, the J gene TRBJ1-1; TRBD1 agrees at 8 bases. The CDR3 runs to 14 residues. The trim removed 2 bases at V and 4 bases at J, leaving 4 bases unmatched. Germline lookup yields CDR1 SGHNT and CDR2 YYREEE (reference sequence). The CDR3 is CASSFLDRATEAFF. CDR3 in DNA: TGTGCCAGCAGCTTCCTGGACAGGGCCACTGAAGCTTTCTTT.

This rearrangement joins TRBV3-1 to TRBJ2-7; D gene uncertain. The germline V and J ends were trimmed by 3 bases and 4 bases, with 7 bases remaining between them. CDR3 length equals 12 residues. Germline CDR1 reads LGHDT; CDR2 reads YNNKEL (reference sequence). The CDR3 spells CASSHLGYEQYF. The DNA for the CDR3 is TGTGCCAGCAGCCACCTGGGGTACGAGCAGTACTTC.

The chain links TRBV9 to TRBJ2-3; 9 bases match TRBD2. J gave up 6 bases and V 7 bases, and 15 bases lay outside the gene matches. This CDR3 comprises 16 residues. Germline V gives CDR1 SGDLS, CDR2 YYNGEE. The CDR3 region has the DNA TGTGCCAGCTCAATACTAGCGGGTCATTCCGGGGATACGCAGTATTTT. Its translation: CASSILAGHSGDTQYF.

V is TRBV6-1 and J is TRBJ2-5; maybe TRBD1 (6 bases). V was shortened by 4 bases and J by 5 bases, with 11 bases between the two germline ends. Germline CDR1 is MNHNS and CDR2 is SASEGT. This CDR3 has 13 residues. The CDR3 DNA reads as TGTGCCAGCAGTGCGGCAGGGGAGGAGACCCAGTACTTC. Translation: CASSAAGEETQYF.